This note documents a single TCR beta chain sequence. The antigen is unknown. The time point was: pre-sensitization, week 0. Sample treatment: therapeutic diphenylcyclopropenone sensitization with weekly scalp DPC. The data were taken from a study of human T cells and chemical hapten exposure. About the research overall: Each week of the roughly 23-week study, patients had diphenylcyclopropenone applied to the scalp. Variability of per-sample TCR yields stemmed mainly from small differences in pooled library volume. Study findings and constraints: Patch test score showed a positive correlation with PT1 expanded TCR counts.

Original handling: The number of TCRs in each sample had a median of approximately 99,000 and spanned about 20,000 to 690,600. TCRdb passed the RACE reads through MiXCR, listing each CDR3 protein once. Clone size and V and J calls follow TCRdb, not the original study. The sample holds fewer than 150,000 distinct CDR3 sequences, about 13% seen once. The CDR3 is 16 residues long. The trim removed 4 bases at V and 8 bases at J, leaving 8 bases unmatched. Germline CDR1 LGHNA, CDR2 YSLEER. This chain connects TRBV4-3 to TRBJ2-1; TRBD2 agrees at 13 bases. The TCR sequence derives from a woman aged 18-29 years with alopecia areata. Some clones in this sample may be carry-over from other donors' samples. Sequenced material: whole blood, taken in connection with sensitization to the hapten diphenylcyclopropenone (DPC). CDR3 bases: TGCGCCAGCAGCCGCTACACTAGCGGGGGGGCCGATGAGCAGTTCTTC. Translation gives CASSRYTSGGADEQFF.